This T cell receptor beta chain was documented in a study of identical twins. One entry per CDR3 protein results from TCRdb running MiXCR on the 5' RACE reads. The repertoire holds 640,000 or so distinct CDR3 sequences, with 6% to 6.5% as singletons. This clonotype was detected only a few times. What it binds is unknown. Study-level results: Insertions were reduced in abundant cord blood beta clonotypes but not in memory repertoires. Modelling approaches yielded underestimates of out-of-frame TCR alpha sharing between monozygotic twins.

The CDR3 length is 16 residues. Losses at the gene ends were 4 bases for V and 2 bases for J; bases not matched to a gene: 2. Per germline, CDR1 SEHNR and CDR2 FQNEAQ (reference sequence). Material: naive T cells sorted from blood. This TCR came from a man between 18 and 35 years old in good health. The chain employs TRBV7-9 and TRBJ2-3; 14 bases agree with TRBD2. CDR3 loop: CASSSGLAGDTDTQYF. The DNA of the CDR3 is TGTGCCAGCAGCTCGGGACTAGCGGGAGACACAGATACGCAGTATTTT.